The clone carrying this TCR beta chain was counted once. Additional DNA sequences in this sample encode the identical CDR3. Data came from immunoSEQ multiplex PCR; TCRdb stores just in-frame clones and leaves some out. The sample shows fewer than 600,000 clones, 89% of them seen only once. This entry is derived from a study of blood T cell repertoires in COVID-19. Seattle's cohort entered during active infection and was followed longitudinally. The CDR3 length is 11 residues. Trimming removed 4 bases from V and 1 base from J, with 2 bases in between. Germline V gene sequence: CDR1 SGHRS, CDR2 YFSETQ. The sequence derives from a young man with COVID-19, enrolled during active disease. The sequencing input was peripheral blood. This chain uses TRBV5-1 with TRBJ2-5; D is uncertain. CDR3 residues: CASSLQETQYF. DNA for the CDR3: TGCGCCAGCAGCCTCCAAGAGACCCAGTACTTC.